A single sample gave rise to the 17 T cell receptor beta chains below, sequenced in a study of blood T cells in healthy people across ages. Through a sample-barcoded 5' primer and a J-beta primer mix, a second PCR was run for roughly 6 to 12 cycles. One entry per CDR3 protein, called by TCRdb with MiXCR from the 5' RACE reads. The sample shows roughly 1,700,000 distinct CDR3 sequences, under 30% of them seen only once. The sample taken for sequencing was blood. Every receptor here comes from a woman in her twenties or thirties in good health.

The rearrangement uses TRBV7-2 and TRBJ2-7, with 8 bases fitting TRBD2. The CDR3 is made up of 17 amino acids. Looked up from germline, CDR1 is SGHTA and CDR2 is FQGNSA. V lost 6 bases, J lost 0 bases, and 13 bases stayed unmatched. For the CDR3, the DNA is TGTGCCAGCAGAGAAGGGGTAGGGAGCGGGAGCTCCTACGAGCAGTACTTC. Its protein is CASREGVGSGSSYEQYF.

In its sample, this clonotype was seen a few times. This chain links TRBV27 with TRBJ2-5; D is possibly TRBD1 (6 bases). CDR3 size: 16 residues. The V gene's germline CDR1 is MNHEY and CDR2 SMNVEV (reference sequence). The V gene lost 6 bases and the J gene lost 7 bases, with 24 bases spanning the gap. Written as DNA, the CDR3 is TGTGCCAGCAGGCGAATCTCCCCAGGGGCGCATGGGACCCAGTACTTC. It specifies CASRRISPGAHGTQYF.

This clonotype was seen at least ten times. The rearrangement joins TRBV27 to TRBJ2-7, with 7 bases fitting TRBD1. Trimming took 0 bases from V and 1 from J; bases not matched to a gene: 6. This CDR3 is 16 amino acids long. CDR1 is MNHEY, CDR2 SMNVEV, per germline (reference sequence). The CDR3 loop reads CASSLSGYRGSYEQYF. The CDR3 DNA is TGTGCCAGCAGTTTATCGGGATACAGGGGTTCCTACGAGCAGTACTTC.

For the CDR3, the DNA is TGCGCCAGCAGCTTGAAGTCAGGGGCTTCACCCCTCCACTTT. It yields the protein CASSLKSGASPLHF. The chain links TRBV5-1 to TRBJ1-6, with D possibly TRBD1 on 6 matching bases. Germline CDR1 is SGHRS and CDR2 is YFSETQ. Trimming cost V 1 base and J 9 bases, with 11 bases left between them. The CDR3 has 14 residues.

Many counts were recorded for this clonotype. The chain uses TRBV20-1 and TRBJ2-5, with D possibly matching TRBD2 (5 bases). Germline lookup yields CDR1 DFQATT and CDR2 SNEGSKA (reference sequence). V lost 5 bases and J 11 bases, leaving 15 bases between the germline ends. The CDR3 spans 11 residues. The CDR3 spells CSAGSGGEQYF. The CDR3 nucleotides read TGCAGTGCTGGGTCTGGTGGGGAGCAGTACTTC.

This clonotype was seen a few times. The genes are TRBV15 and TRBJ2-5; 7 bases are a match to TRBD1. V dropped 1 base and J dropped 9; count of bases not matched to a gene: 8. Germline values: CDR1 LNHNV, CDR2 YYDKDF (reference sequence). The CDR3 has 14 amino acids. The CDR3 DNA is TGTGCCACCAGCAGAGGGGACAGCCGGGTGGCCCAGTACTTC. This gives the protein CATSRGDSRVAQYF.

The sample holds a few counts of this clonotype. The chain combines TRBV6-2 or TRBV6-3 with TRBJ2-1; 7 nucleotides line up with TRBD2. Germline CDR1 reads MNHEY; CDR2 reads SVGEGT. This CDR3 is 17 amino acids long. The V gene end was trimmed by 5 bases and the J gene end by 0 bases; junction bases not matched to a gene: 10. The CDR3 protein is CASSRLGGSLSYNEQFF. The DNA for the CDR3 is TGTGCCAGCAGTCGTCTAGGCGGGAGTCTCTCCTACAATGAGCAGTTCTTC.

This chain links TRBV29-1 with TRBJ2-1; D remains ambiguous. The CDR3 is made up of 16 amino acids. Germline V CDR1 and CDR2: SQVTM, ANQGSEA. V lost 4 bases to trimming and J lost 0 bases, with 16 bases between them. The CDR3, as DNA: TGCAGCGTTGGTAGGGTTCCAGGTCACTCCTACAATGAGCAGTTCTTC. Translation: CSVGRVPGHSYNEQFF.

This clonotype was seen ten or more times. This CDR3 reads CSVDREAGGYTF. For the CDR3, the DNA is TGCAGCGTGGACAGGGAGGCAGGAGGCTACACCTTC. The chain carries TRBV29-1 and TRBJ1-2, with 8 bases fitting TRBD1. This CDR3 has 12 residues. Germline V gene sequence: CDR1 SQVTM, CDR2 ANQGSEA. Trimming took 6 bases from V and 8 from J; bases not matched to a gene: 8.

Turning to this clonotype: A much larger clone lies one base from this, so it may be a read error. V is TRBV4-1 and J is TRBJ2-1; D call uncertain. The germline gives CDR1 MGHRA, CDR2 YSYEKL. The CDR3 contains 13 residues. The CDR3 DNA sequence: TGCGCCAGCAGCCTCACCCCAATAGCCGAGCGGTTCTTC. It specifies CASSLTPIAERFF.

The CDR3 sequence is CSVFGGSWHNEQFF. CDR3 bases: TGCAGTGTATTCGGCGGGAGCTGGCACAATGAGCAGTTCTTC. The V gene is TRBV20-1, the J gene TRBJ2-1; TRBD2 matches 7 bases. This CDR3 region has 14 residues. V dropped 7 bases and J dropped 5; count of bases not matched to a gene: 11. In germline, CDR1 is DFQATT, CDR2 SNEGSKA (reference sequence).

This clonotype was detected only a few times. The CDR3: CASTLGRDTQYF. DNA of the CDR3: TGCGCCAGCACCCTTGGGCGGGATACGCAGTATTTT. This chain links TRBV5-1 with TRBJ2-3; D is unresolved. The CDR3 spans 12 residues. Trimming took 6 bases from V and 6 from J, leaving 11 bases between them. Germline V CDR1 and CDR2: SGHRS, YFSETQ.

The genes are TRBV27 and TRBJ2-4; 8 nucleotides align to TRBD2. The CDR3 is made up of 14 amino acids. Germline assignment: CDR1 MNHEY and CDR2 SMNVEV (reference sequence). After removal of 10 bases from V and 8 bases from J, the junction contained 13 bases not matched to a gene. The CDR3 DNA reads as TGTGCCAACAACTTAGCAGCGGGAGATGACATTCAGTACTTC. Translation: CANNLAAGDDIQYF.

On this clonotype: One junction end disagrees with the germline gene, perhaps due to a read error. This chain links TRBV10-3 with TRBJ2-1, with D tentatively TRBD2 (6 bases). The germline CDR1 and CDR2 sequences are ENHRY and SYGVKD. This CDR3 has 16 residues. CDR3 DNA: TGTGCCGCATCTTCAGCGGGCCTCAGCTCCTACAGTGAGCAGTTCTTC. Amino acids: CAASSAGLSSYSEQFF.

This clonotype appeared a few times. V usage is TRBV24-1 and J usage is TRBJ1-5; unclear D gene. The germline gives CDR1 KGHDR, CDR2 SFDVKD. The CDR3 is 12 amino acids. V lost 4 bases to trimming and J lost 6 bases, with 6 bases between them. CDR3 loop: CATSEGAQPQHF. CDR3 coding DNA: TGTGCCACCAGTGAAGGAGCTCAGCCCCAGCATTTT.

This clonotype was counted only a few times. This chain uses TRBV5-1 with TRBJ2-1; 16 bases align to TRBD2. The germline V gene has CDR1 SGHRS and CDR2 YFSETQ. This CDR3 spans 23 amino acids. V shed 4 bases, J shed 4 bases, and the junction held 23 bases outside the gene matches. The CDR3 region is CASSQGTSGRGGLSPPSYNEQFF. CDR3 DNA: TGCGCCAGCAGCCAAGGGACTAGCGGGAGGGGGGGGCTATCCCCTCCTTCATACAATGAGCAGTTCTTC.

The CDR3 protein is CASSFKSRTAKNIQYF. The CDR3 DNA sequence: TGTGCCAGCAGCTTCAAGTCCAGGACCGCCAAAAACATTCAGTACTTC. The chain joins TRBV11-2 to TRBJ2-4; D remains unclear. Germline V gene sequence: CDR1 SGHAT, CDR2 FQNNGV. Between the trimmed V and J ends, which lost 3 bases and 1 base, there was a span of 13 bases. The CDR3 totals 16 residues.